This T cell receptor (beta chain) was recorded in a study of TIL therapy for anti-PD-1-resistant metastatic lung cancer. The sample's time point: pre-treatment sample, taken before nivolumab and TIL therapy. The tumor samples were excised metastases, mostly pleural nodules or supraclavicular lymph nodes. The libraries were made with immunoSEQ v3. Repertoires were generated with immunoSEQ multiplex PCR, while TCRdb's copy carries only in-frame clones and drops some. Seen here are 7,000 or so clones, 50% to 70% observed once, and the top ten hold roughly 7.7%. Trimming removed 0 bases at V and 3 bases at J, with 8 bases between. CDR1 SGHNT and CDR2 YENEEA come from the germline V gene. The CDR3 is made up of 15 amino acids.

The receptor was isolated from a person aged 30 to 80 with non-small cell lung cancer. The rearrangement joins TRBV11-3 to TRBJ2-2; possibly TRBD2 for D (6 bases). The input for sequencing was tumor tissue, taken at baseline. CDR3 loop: CASSLEGLYTGELFF. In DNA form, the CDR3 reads TGTGCCAGCAGCTTAGAGGGACTTTACACCGGGGAGCTGTTTTTT.